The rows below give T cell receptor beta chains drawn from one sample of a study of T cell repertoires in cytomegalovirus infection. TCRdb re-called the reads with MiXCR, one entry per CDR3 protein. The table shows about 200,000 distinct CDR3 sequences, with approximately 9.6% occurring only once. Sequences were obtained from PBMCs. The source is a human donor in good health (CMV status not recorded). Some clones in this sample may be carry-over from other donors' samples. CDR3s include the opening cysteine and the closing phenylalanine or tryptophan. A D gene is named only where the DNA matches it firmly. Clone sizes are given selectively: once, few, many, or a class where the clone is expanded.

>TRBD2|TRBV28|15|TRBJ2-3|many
TGTGCCAGCAGGCCCGGGACTAGCGAAACAAATACGCAGTATTTT
CASRPGTSETNTQYF
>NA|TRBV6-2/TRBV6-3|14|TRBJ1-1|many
TGTGCCAGCAGTTACCGTACACCGAACACTGAAGCTTTCTTT
CASSYRTPNTEAFF
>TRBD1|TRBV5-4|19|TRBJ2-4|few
TGTGCCAGCAGCTTGGATACCCCGGGACAGGGTGTAGCCAAAAACATTCAGTACTTC
CASSLDTPGQGVAKNIQYF
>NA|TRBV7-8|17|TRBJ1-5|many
TGTGCCAGCAGCTTAGCGCTTTCGGTGGTTAGTGGTCAGCCCCAGCATTTT
CASSLALSVVSGQPQHF
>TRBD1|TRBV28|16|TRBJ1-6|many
TGTGCCAGCAGTAGGGACAGGAGCTCCTATAATTCACCCCTCCACTTT
CASSRDRSSYNSPLHF
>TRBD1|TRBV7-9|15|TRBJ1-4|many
TGTGCCAGCAGCGGAGGGGGACAGGGTCACGAAAAACTGTTTTTT
CASSGGGQGHEKLFF
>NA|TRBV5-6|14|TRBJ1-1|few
TGTGCCAGCAGCTTGGAACTAATGAACACTGAAGCTTTCTTT
CASSLELMNTEAFF
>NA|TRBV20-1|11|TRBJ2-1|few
TGCAGTGCTAGCTCTAACAATGAGCAGTTCTTC
CSASSNNEQFF
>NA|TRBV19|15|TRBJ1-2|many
TGTGCCAGTAGTATCTCCGGGAGTTCCCCCTATGGCTACACCTTC
CASSISGSSPYGYTF
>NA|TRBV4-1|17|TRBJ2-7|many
TGCGCCAGCAGCCAACTACAGGGCCTAACAACGCCCTACGAGCAGTACTTC
CASSQLQGLTTPYEQYF
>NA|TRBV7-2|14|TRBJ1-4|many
TGTGCCAGCAGCCCCCAGGGAACTAATGAAAAACTGTTTTTT
CASSPQGTNEKLFF
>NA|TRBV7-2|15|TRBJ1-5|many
TGTGCCAGCAGTGTTTTTGGAGGAAGCAATCAGCCCCAGCATTTT
CASSVFGGSNQPQHF
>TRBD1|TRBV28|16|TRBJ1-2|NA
TGTGCCAGCAGTTTCCTCGGGACAGGGGTAGGGGGCGGCTACACCTTC
CASSFLGTGVGGGYTF
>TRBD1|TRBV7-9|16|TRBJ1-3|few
TGTGCCAGCAGTGAACCCGGACAGGGCAAAGGAAACACCATATATTTT
CASSEPGQGKGNTIYF
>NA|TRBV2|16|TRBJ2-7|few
TGTGCCAGCAGAGCGGACGGATCGAACCTCTCCCACGAGCAGTACTTC
CASRADGSNLSHEQYF
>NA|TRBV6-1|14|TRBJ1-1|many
TGTGCCAGCAGCCCCGAGAGAAAGGACACTGAAGCTTTCTTT
CASSPERKDTEAFF
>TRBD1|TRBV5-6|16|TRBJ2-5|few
TGTGCCAGCAGCTCCACCGGGACAGGATTCCAAGAGACCCAGTACTTC
CASSSTGTGFQETQYF
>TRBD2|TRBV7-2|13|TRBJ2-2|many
TGTGCCAGCAGCTCGACTAGCTCCGGGGAGCTGTTTTTT
CASSSTSSGELFF
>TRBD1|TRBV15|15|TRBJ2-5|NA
TGTGCCACCAGCAGTGGGGACAGGGATATAGAGACCCAGTACTTC
CATSSGDRDIETQYF
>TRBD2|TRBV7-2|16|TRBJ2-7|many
TGTGCCAGCAGCTTCGCTGCGGCTAGCGGGGGCTACGAGCAGTACTTC
CASSFAAASGGYEQYF
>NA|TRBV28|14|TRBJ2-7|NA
TGTGCCAGCAGTTCCCCCCCGGACGGAATTGAGCAGTACTTC
CASSSPPDGIEQYF
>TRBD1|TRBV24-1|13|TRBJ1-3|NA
TGTGCCATAGGGGGCAAGGTTGGAAACACCATATATTTT
CAIGGKVGNTIYF
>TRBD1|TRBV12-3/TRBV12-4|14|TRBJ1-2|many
TGTGCCAGCAACGGACAGGGACCAAACTATGGCTACACCTTC
CASNGQGPNYGYTF
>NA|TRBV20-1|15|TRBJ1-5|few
TGCAGTACACCCGACAGGAATCATAGCAATCAGCCCCAGCATTTT
CSTPDRNHSNQPQHF
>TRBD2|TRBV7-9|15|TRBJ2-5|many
TGTGCCAGCGTACTATCTAGCGGGAGAGCGGAGACCCAGTACTTC
CASVLSSGRAETQYF
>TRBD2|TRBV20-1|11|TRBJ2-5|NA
TGCAGTGTGTGGGGGGGAGAGACCCAGTACTTC
CSVWGGETQYF
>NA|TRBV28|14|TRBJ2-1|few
TGTGCCAGCCTGGAGGGGAGCTCCTACAATGAGCAGTTCTTC
CASLEGSSYNEQFF
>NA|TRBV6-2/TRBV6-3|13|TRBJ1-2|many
TGTGCCAGCAGTTACGGAGGAAGTCGGGGCTACACCTTC
CASSYGGSRGYTF
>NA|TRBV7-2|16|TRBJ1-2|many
TGTGCCAGCAGCTCACAATCAAGCGGGACCGGGCTTGGCTACACCTTC
CASSSQSSGTGLGYTF
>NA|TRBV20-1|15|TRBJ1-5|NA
TGCAGTGCTAGAGAACCCTACCAGAGCAATCAGCCCCAGCATTTT
CSAREPYQSNQPQHF
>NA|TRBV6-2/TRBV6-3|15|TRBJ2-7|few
TGTGCCAGCAGCCAAAGTAGGGGAGCACTAGCCCGACAGTACTTC
CASSQSRGALARQYF
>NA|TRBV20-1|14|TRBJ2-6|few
TGCAGTGCACAATCGGCAGCTGGGGCCAACGTCCTGACTTTC
CSAQSAAGANVLTF
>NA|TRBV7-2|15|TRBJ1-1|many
TGTGCCAGCAGCCTGACACAACAGGGGAACACTGAAGCTTTCTTT
CASSLTQQGNTEAFF
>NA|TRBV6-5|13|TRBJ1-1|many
TGTGCCAGCAGTTACTTGGGGTCAGCTGAAGCTTTCTTT
CASSYLGSAEAFF
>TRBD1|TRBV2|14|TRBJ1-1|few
TGTGCCAGCAGTCTGGACAGGGATGCCACTGAAGCTTTCTTT
CASSLDRDATEAFF
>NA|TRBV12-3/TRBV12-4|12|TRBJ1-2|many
TGTGCCAGCAGTACAGGGATCTATGGCTACACCTTC
CASSTGIYGYTF
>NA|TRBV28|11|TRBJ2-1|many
TGTGCCAGCGGGTTTCTACCCCGGCGGTTCTTC
CASGFLPRRFF
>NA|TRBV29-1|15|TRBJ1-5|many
TGCAGCGTTGGGGTAGGGGGGGGCGCGGAGCAGCCCCAGCATTTT
CSVGVGGGAEQPQHF
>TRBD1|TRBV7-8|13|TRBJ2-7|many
TGTGCCAGCAGCGAAGGGACAGGGGCCGAGCAGTACTTC
CASSEGTGAEQYF
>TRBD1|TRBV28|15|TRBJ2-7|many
TGTGCCAGCAGTTTACCGACAGGGGGTTACTACGAGCAGTACTTC
CASSLPTGGYYEQYF
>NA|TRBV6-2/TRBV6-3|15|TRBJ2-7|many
TGTGCCAGCAGTTATTTGAGTGACGCCCCCTACGAGCAGTACTTC
CASSYLSDAPYEQYF
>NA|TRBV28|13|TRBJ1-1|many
TGTGCCAGCAACGGGGAGGGGAACACTGAAGCTTTCTTT
CASNGEGNTEAFF
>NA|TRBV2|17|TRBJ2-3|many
TGTGCCAGCAGTGAATTTGGCCTGTCAACTAGCACAGATACGCAGTATTTT
CASSEFGLSTSTDTQYF
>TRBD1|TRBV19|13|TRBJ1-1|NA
TGTGCCAGTAGTACCAGGGGGTACACTGAAGCTTTCTTT
CASSTRGYTEAFF
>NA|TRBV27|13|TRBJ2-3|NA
TGTGCCATTAGGACACAATACACAGATACGCAGTATTTT
CAIRTQYTDTQYF
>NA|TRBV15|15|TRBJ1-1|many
TGTGCCACCAGCAGAGATCAGGGGAGCGTCACTGAAGCTTTCTTT
CATSRDQGSVTEAFF
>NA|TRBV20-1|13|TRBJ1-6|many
TGCAGTGTTACCACAGGGATTCGGTCACCCCTCCACTTT
CSVTTGIRSPLHF
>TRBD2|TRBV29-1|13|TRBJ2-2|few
TGCAGCGTTCGAGTAGCGGGAACCGGGGAGCTGTTTTTT
CSVRVAGTGELFF
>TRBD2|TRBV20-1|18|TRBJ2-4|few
TGCAGTGCTAGAGAGGGACCTCTAGCGGGGCTAGCCAAAAACATTCAGTACTTC
CSAREGPLAGLAKNIQYF
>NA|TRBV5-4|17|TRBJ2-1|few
TGTGCCAGCAGCTTGGAGCTAGCGAGAAGCTCCTACAATGAGCAGTTCTTC
CASSLELARSSYNEQFF
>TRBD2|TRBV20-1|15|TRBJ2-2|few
TGCAGTGCTTCGGGACTAGCGGGAGTTGGCGGGGAGCTGTTTTTT
CSASGLAGVGGELFF
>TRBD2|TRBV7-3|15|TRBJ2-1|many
TGTGCCAGCAGCCAGAGCGGGAGGGTCTACAATGAGCAGTTCTTC
CASSQSGRVYNEQFF
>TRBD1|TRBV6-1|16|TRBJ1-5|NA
TGTGCCAGCAGTCCCACCGACAGGGGCGCAGGGCAGCCCCAGCATTTT
CASSPTDRGAGQPQHF
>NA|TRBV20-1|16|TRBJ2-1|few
TGCAGTGCTACTGGACTTTTTGCTACGTCCTACAATGAGCAGTTCTTC
CSATGLFATSYNEQFF
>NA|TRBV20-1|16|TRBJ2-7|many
TGCAGTGCGATACCACTGGGGGCGGGGAACTCCTACGAGCAGTACTTC
CSAIPLGAGNSYEQYF
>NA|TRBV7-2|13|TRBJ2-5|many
TGTGCCAGCAGCTTATCTACTCCCGAGACCCAGTACTTC
CASSLSTPETQYF